This T cell receptor beta chain was sequenced during a study of Ad26.COV2.S vaccination and SARS-CoV-2 variants. Points from the study as a whole: The breadth of spike-specific CD8+ and CD4+ T cell responses after vaccination was reportedly substantial.

The germline gives CDR1 MNHNS, CDR2 SASEGT. The CDR3 consists of 14 residues. Trimming left V 0 bases short and J 7 bases short, with 13 bases between. Measured with immunoSEQ multiplex PCR; TCRdb has only the in-frame clones, and not every one. In the table there are some 300,000 clones, around 84% of which are singletons. Regarding this clone: As yet, its antigen is unknown.

This sample's treatment: 15 to 20 received Ad26.COV2.S at low or high dose, single or two shots; 5 received placebo; per-sample allocation not given. Samples came from day 63 after the first vaccine or placebo injection. J is TRBJ2-7 and V is TRBV6-1; no clear D. This clonotype was sampled from a person between 18 and 65 years old who received the Ad26.COV2.S COVID-19 vaccine or a placebo. The sequencing used peripheral blood, collected in a trial of Ad26.COV2.S vaccine versus placebo. The CDR3: CASSEALPAPEQYF. Here the CDR3 DNA reads TGTGCCAGCAGTGAAGCGCTTCCGGCACCAGAGCAGTACTTC.